These 29 T cell receptor beta chains were all obtained from the same sample, sequenced in a study of blood T cell repertoires in COVID-19. Data came from immunoSEQ multiplex PCR; TCRdb stores just in-frame clones and leaves some out. The top ten clones hold approximately 1% of a sample with 350,000 to 400,000 clones, around 87% of them seen once. Sequencing was performed on PBMCs or T cells enriched from blood (not recorded which). All receptors come from a woman aged 25 to 39 with acute COVID-19.

The chain links TRBV7-2 to TRBJ1-6; D ambiguous. This CDR3 has 18 residues. CDR1 and CDR2 (germline): SGHTA, FQGNSA. The germline V and J ends were trimmed by 3 bases and 0 bases, with 15 bases remaining between them. CDR3 loop: CASSFSLSPSSYNSPLHF. The CDR3 DNA is TGTGCCAGCAGCTTTTCGTTGTCTCCTAGCTCCTATAATTCACCCCTCCACTTT.

This chain uses TRBV5-6 with TRBJ2-7, with D possibly matching TRBD1 (5 bases). The CDR3 covers 14 residues. CDR1 SGHDT and CDR2 YYEEEE come from the germline V gene. The V end lost 5 bases, the J end lost 1 base, and 13 bases lay between the germline ends. The CDR3 sequence: CASSPLGQSYEQYF. In DNA, the CDR3 is TGTGCCAGCAGTCCTTTGGGGCAGTCCTACGAGCAGTACTTC.

The V call is TRBV19, the J call TRBJ1-2; no definite D call. Trimming took 7 bases from V and 3 from J, leaving 9 bases between them. The V gene's germline CDR1 is LNHDA and CDR2 SQIVND (reference sequence). The CDR3 is 12 amino acids. CDR3 DNA: TGTGCCAGTACACCGGGATACTATGGCTACACCTTC. It yields the protein CASTPGYYGYTF.

This clone occurred once. V is TRBV6-1 and J is TRBJ2-1; unclear D gene. Germline CDR1 reads MNHNS; CDR2 reads SASEGT. V was cut by 3 bases and J by 8 bases, with 11 bases left in between. The CDR3 runs 13 residues. The CDR3: CASSEWVEDEQFF. The CDR3 nucleotides read TGTGCCAGCAGTGAGTGGGTCGAGGATGAGCAGTTCTTC.

This chain joins TRBV27 and TRBJ2-2; TRBD1 matches at 9 bases. Per germline, CDR1 MNHEY and CDR2 SMNVEV (reference sequence). CDR3 length: 16 amino acids. V was clipped by 7 bases and J by 7 bases; unmatched bases: 13. CDR3 DNA sequence: TGTGCCAGCAAAGTTTTAATGGGACAGGGTGACGGGGAGCTGTTTTTT. It translates to CASKVLMGQGDGELFF.

This clone was seen just once. The chain is built from TRBV4-1 and TRBJ2-4, with D possibly being TRBD1 (6 bases). Trimming pared 2 bases from V and 1 base from J, leaving 12 bases between. This CDR3 is built from 16 residues. The V gene's germline CDR1 is MGHRA and CDR2 YSYEKL. In DNA form, the CDR3 reads TGCGCCAGCAGCCAAAGCGTGGACAGCGCCAAAAACATTCAGTACTTC. Its protein is CASSQSVDSAKNIQYF.

The chain carries TRBV18 and TRBJ1-1; no clear D. Germline V gene sequence: CDR1 KGHSH, CDR2 LQKENI. The CDR3 consists of 14 residues. Trimming pared 0 bases from V and 4 bases from J, leaving 9 bases between. CDR3 sequence (DNA): TGTGCCAGCTCACCACCCGGACGGGGCACTGAAGCTTTCTTT. The encoded protein is CASSPPGRGTEAFF.

CDR3 protein: CASSFAGGPPYGYTF. CDR3 DNA sequence: TGTGCCAGCAGCTTTGCGGGGGGACCCCCCTATGGCTACACCTTC. The J gene is TRBJ1-2, the V gene TRBV5-4, with D perhaps TRBD1 (5 bases). Germline values: CDR1 SGHNT, CDR2 YYREEE (reference sequence). Trimming took 2 bases from V and 4 from J, leaving 15 bases between them. The CDR3 extends over 15 amino acids.

The rearrangement joins TRBV2 to TRBJ2-1, with TRBD2 matching 9 bases. Per the germline V gene, CDR1 is SNHLY and CDR2 is FYNNEI. V was clipped by 10 bases and J by 6 bases; unmatched bases: 13. CDR3 length: 15 amino acids. CDR3: CAIPDPERGANEQFF. DNA for the CDR3: TGTGCCATCCCCGACCCAGAGCGGGGGGCCAATGAGCAGTTCTTC.

This clone has just one count. The gene calls are TRBV10-2 and TRBJ1-1; TRBD1 agrees at 7 bases. Germline CDR1 is WSHSY and CDR2 is SAAADI. The CDR3 extends over 14 amino acids. V lost 10 bases to trimming and J lost 3 bases; unmatched junction nucleotides: 11. CDR3 sequence: CATWTGLWDTEAFF. For the CDR3, the DNA is TGCGCCACCTGGACAGGTTTGTGGGACACTGAAGCTTTCTTT.

This clone has only one observation. The chain has TRBV6-5 and TRBJ2-7; 7 bases are shared with TRBD1. CDR1 and CDR2 from the germline V gene are MNHEY and SVGAGI. V lost 5 bases and J lost 5; bases outside the gene matches: 12. CDR3 length equals 15 residues. The CDR3 DNA reads as TGTGCCAGCAGTCGGACCGGGACAGTTTCCCACGAGCAGTACTTC. Translating gives CASSRTGTVSHEQYF.

V gene TRBV5-3 combines with J gene TRBJ2-4; D unclear. TRBV5-3 is an ORF, and what it does is uncertain. The CDR3 totals 15 residues. V dropped 5 bases and J dropped 0 bases, with 12 bases sitting between them. The CDR3, as DNA: TGTGCCAGAAGGCCGAGGTTCCTAGCCAAAAACATTCAGTACTTC. It translates to CARRPRFLAKNIQYF.

The rearrangement uses TRBV30 and TRBJ2-1, with TRBD2 matching 10 bases. The CDR3 has 13 amino acids. Trimming at V came to 3 bases and at J to 7 bases, leaving 3 bases not matched to a gene. Germline CDR1 is GTSNPN and CDR2 is SVGIG (reference sequence). As DNA, the CDR3 is TGTGCCTGGAGCGCGGGACTAGCGAATGAGCAGTTCTTC. Translating gives CAWSAGLANEQFF. Together with reference TRBV30 and TRBJ2-1, the CDR3 gives the full variable domain: SQTIHQWPATLVQPVGSPLSLECTVEGTSNPNLYWYRQAAGRGLQLLFYSVGIGQISSEVPQNLSASRPQDRQFILSSKKLLLSDSGFYLCAWSAGLANEQFFGPGTRLTVL.

The gene calls are TRBV30 and TRBJ1-1; 9 positions agree with TRBD1. CDR1 is GTSNPN, CDR2 SVGIG, per germline (reference sequence). CDR3 length: 19 residues. Trimming took 6 bases from V and 0 from J; bases not matched to a gene: 20. The CDR3 sequence is CACPPPGQGVVLVNTEAFF. The CDR3 DNA reads TGTGCCTGCCCCCCGCCGGGACAGGGAGTGGTTTTGGTGAACACTGAAGCTTTCTTT.

The chain uses TRBV5-1 and TRBJ2-3, with TRBD2 identical over 7 bases. Germline CDR1 and CDR2: SGHRS and YFSETQ. This CDR3 region has 16 residues. After removal of 0 bases from V and 2 bases from J, the junction contained 6 bases not matched to a gene. The CDR3 here is CASSLVWAGVTDTQYF. The CDR3 DNA reads TGCGCCAGCAGCTTGGTTTGGGCGGGGGTCACAGATACGCAGTATTTT.

The chain links TRBV29-1 to TRBJ2-1; unclear D gene. The CDR3 has 12 residues. CDR1 SQVTM and CDR2 ANQGSEA come from the germline V gene. The V end lost 7 bases, the J end lost 1 base, and 8 bases lay between the germline ends. The CDR3 is CSAMQSYNEQFF. As DNA, the CDR3 is TGCAGCGCGATGCAGTCCTACAATGAGCAGTTCTTC.

This chain joins TRBV5-1 and TRBJ2-7; D may be TRBD1 (6 bases). CDR3 size: 14 residues. Between the trimmed V and J ends, which lost 7 bases and 0 bases, there was a span of 14 bases. The V gene's germline CDR1 is SGHRS and CDR2 YFSETQ. The DNA for the CDR3 is TGCGCCAGCGGGGCAGGGGATCCCTCCTACGAGCAGTACTTC. Residues: CASGAGDPSYEQYF.

The DNA of the CDR3 is TGTGCCAGCAGCCAAGAAAAAGTCAAGGGGTCACCCCTCCACTTT. Residues: CASSQEKVKGSPLHF. The chain links TRBV7-9 to TRBJ1-6; maybe TRBD1 (5 bases). CDR1 and CDR2 from the germline V gene are SEHNR and FQNEAQ (reference sequence). The CDR3 runs 15 residues. V was shortened by 5 bases and J by 10 bases, with 18 bases between the two germline ends.

The rearrangement uses TRBV6-5 and TRBJ2-7, with a tentative D call TRBD1 (7 bases). V dropped 6 bases and J dropped 4 bases, with 16 bases sitting between them. This CDR3 is 14 amino acids long. Germline V gene data show CDR1 as MNHEY and CDR2 as SVGAGI. CDR3 protein: CASSPEGAGYEQYF. CDR3 coding DNA: TGTGCCAGCAGCCCGGAGGGGGCTGGGTACGAGCAGTACTTC.

The rearrangement uses TRBV2 and TRBJ2-5; tentatively, D is TRBD2 (5 bases). V was pared by 3 bases and J by 6 bases, with 11 bases between. The CDR3 runs 13 residues. Germline V gene data show CDR1 as SNHLY and CDR2 as FYNNEI. In nucleotides, the CDR3 is TGTGCCAGCAGTGACCTTAGAGGGCAGACCCAGTACTTC. Protein sequence: CASSDLRGQTQYF.

The V and J genes are TRBV3-1 (or the pseudogene TRBV3-2) and TRBJ1-5; 7 bases are shared with TRBD1. The CDR3 totals 16 residues. The ends lost 7 bases at V and 6 bases at J; junction bases unmatched: 15. Germline-derived CDR1 and CDR2 are LGHDT and YNNKEL (reference sequence). The CDR3 DNA reads as TGTGCCAGCACCCTATTCGTCAGACAGGGCACTCAGCCCCAGCATTTT. Amino acids: CASTLFVRQGTQPQHF.

The gene calls are TRBV23-1 and TRBJ2-7, with 8 bases identical to TRBD1. TRBV23-1 is an ORF, and what it does is uncertain. The CDR3 extends over 17 amino acids. V was pared by 2 bases and J by 6 bases, with 15 bases of the junction left unmatched. CDR3 region: CASSQPRTGPSPFEQYF. In nucleotides, the CDR3 is TGCGCCAGCAGTCAACCTCGGACAGGGCCTTCCCCCTTCGAGCAGTACTTC.

The CDR3 reads CASSLVSGTNNSPLHF. In DNA form, the CDR3 reads TGTGCCAGCAGCTTAGTCTCGGGGACAAATAATTCACCCCTCCACTTT. The chain has TRBV7-2 and TRBJ1-6; D might be TRBD1 (6 bases). This CDR3 is 16 amino acids long. Germline loops: CDR1 SGHTA, CDR2 FQGNSA. Trimming stripped 1 base from V and 5 bases from J, with 12 bases between.

About this clone: Other DNA sequences of this sample code for an identical CDR3. V usage is TRBV18 and J usage is TRBJ1-1, with D possibly TRBD1 on 5 matching bases. Germline loops: CDR1 KGHSH, CDR2 LQKENI. CDR3 length equals 13 residues. V lost 3 bases to trimming and J lost 2 bases, with 7 bases between them. CDR3 sequence (DNA): TGTGCCAGCTCACCTCAGGGAAACACTGAAGCTTTCTTT. It translates to CASSPQGNTEAFF.

In the case of this clone: Lacking the conserved final phenylalanine or tryptophan, this CDR3 likely reflects a read error. The limits of the CDR3 on the DNA are not certain, so only TCRdb's listed CDR3 is given. The chain uses TRBV28 and TRBJ1-1; the listed D gene, TRBD1, was not tested against the DNA. The CDR3 is 12 residues long, ends included. The germline V gene has CDR1 MDHEN and CDR2 SYDVKM. The CDR3 sequence is CASSPARGDLNL.

The genes are TRBV4-2 and TRBJ2-1, with TRBD2 matching 9 bases. V shed 2 bases and J 10 bases; nucleotides not matched to a gene: 12. The CDR3 totals 16 residues. Germline V CDR1 and CDR2: LGHNA, YNFKEQ. The CDR3 DNA is TGTGCCAGCAGCCAATCCTCTAGCGGGGCCGCTAGGGAGCAGTTCTTC. Protein product: CASSQSSSGAAREQFF.

V and J are TRBV18 and TRBJ2-7; TRBD2 might be the D (6 bases). Trimming took 4 bases from V and 6 from J, leaving 10 bases between them. The CDR3 extends over 12 amino acids. CDR1 KGHSH and CDR2 LQKENI come from the germline V gene. In DNA form, the CDR3 reads TGTGCCAGCTCACTCCAGGGAGGCGAGCAGTACTTC. Translated, it gives CASSLQGGEQYF.

The chain employs TRBV5-1 and TRBJ2-5, with D tentatively TRBD1 (6 bases). Germline values: CDR1 SGHRS, CDR2 YFSETQ. This CDR3 contains 14 residues. V gave up 4 bases and J gave up 5 bases, with 15 bases separating them. This chain's CDR3 is CASSATGSGETQYF. The CDR3 bases are TGCGCCAGCAGCGCCACAGGGTCCGGGGAGACCCAGTACTTC. The full variable domain, in which reference TRBV5-1 and TRBJ2-5 provide the parts outside the CDR3, is KAGVTQTPRYLIKTRGQQVTLSCSPISGHRSVSWYQQTPGQGLQFLFEYFSETQRNKGNFPGRFSGRQFSNSRSEMNVSTLELGDSALYLCASSATGSGETQYFGPGTRLLVL.

The rearrangement joins TRBV5-1 to TRBJ2-7; 9 nucleotides line up with TRBD1. V lost 0 bases to trimming and J lost 5 bases; unmatched junction nucleotides: 9. This CDR3 region has 16 residues. Germline CDR1 and CDR2: SGHRS and YFSETQ. In DNA form, the CDR3 reads TGCGCCAGCAGCTTGGTTGGGACAGGGTTGAACCACGAGCAGTACTTC. Amino acid sequence: CASSLVGTGLNHEQYF. The full variable domain, rest sourced from reference TRBV5-1 and TRBJ2-7, is KAGVTQTPRYLIKTRGQQVTLSCSPISGHRSVSWYQQTPGQGLQFLFEYFSETQRNKGNFPGRFSGRQFSNSRSEMNVSTLELGDSALYLCASSLVGTGLNHEQYFGPGTRLTVT.